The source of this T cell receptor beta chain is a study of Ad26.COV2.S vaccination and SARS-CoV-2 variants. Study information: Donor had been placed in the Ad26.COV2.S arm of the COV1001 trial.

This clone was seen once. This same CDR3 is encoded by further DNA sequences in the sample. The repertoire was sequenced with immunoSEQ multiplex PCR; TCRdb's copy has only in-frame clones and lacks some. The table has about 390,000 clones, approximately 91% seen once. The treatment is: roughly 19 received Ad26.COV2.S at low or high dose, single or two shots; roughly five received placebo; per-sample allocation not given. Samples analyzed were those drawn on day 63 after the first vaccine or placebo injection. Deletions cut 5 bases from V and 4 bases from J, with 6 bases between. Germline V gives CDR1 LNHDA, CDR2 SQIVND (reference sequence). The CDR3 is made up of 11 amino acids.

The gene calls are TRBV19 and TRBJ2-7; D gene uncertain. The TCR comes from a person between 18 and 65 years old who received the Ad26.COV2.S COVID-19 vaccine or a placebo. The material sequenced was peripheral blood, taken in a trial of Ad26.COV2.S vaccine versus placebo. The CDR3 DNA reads TGTGCCAGTAGTCTTGGGTACGAGCAGTACTTC. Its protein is CASSLGYEQYF.